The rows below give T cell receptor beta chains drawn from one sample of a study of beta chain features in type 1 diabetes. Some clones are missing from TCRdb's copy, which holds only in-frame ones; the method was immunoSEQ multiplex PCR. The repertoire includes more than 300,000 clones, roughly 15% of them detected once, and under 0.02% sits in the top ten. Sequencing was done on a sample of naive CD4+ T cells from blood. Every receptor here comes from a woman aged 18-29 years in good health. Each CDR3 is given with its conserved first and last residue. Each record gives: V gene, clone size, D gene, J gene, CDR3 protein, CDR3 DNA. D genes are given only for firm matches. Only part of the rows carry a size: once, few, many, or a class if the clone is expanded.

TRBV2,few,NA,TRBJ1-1,CASAREVRNTEAFF,TGTGCCAGCGCAAGAGAGGTGCGGAACACTGAAGCTTTCTTT
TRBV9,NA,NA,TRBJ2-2,CASSLEGTLNTGELFF,TGTGCCAGCAGCCTTGAGGGGACTCTGAACACCGGGGAGCTGTTTTTT
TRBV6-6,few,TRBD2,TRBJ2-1,CASSSAGGPGEQFF,TGTGCCAGCAGCTCAGCGGGAGGGCCTGGTGAGCAGTTCTTC
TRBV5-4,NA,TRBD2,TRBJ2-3,CASSLPSGIYTDTQYF,TGTGCCAGCAGCTTGCCTAGCGGGATCTACACAGATACGCAGTATTTT
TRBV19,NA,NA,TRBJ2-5,CASSPEGGRRETQYF,TGTGCCAGTAGCCCCGAGGGGGGGCGCCGGGAGACCCAGTACTTC
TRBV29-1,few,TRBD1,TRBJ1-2,CSVWAGGSGGYTF,TGCAGCGTTTGGGCAGGGGGCTCGGGTGGCTACACCTTC
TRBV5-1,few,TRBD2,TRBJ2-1,CASSAPGLTYNEQFF,TGCGCCAGCAGCGCCCCGGGACTAACTTACAATGAGCAGTTCTTC
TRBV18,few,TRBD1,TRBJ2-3,CASSALGTATDTQYF,TGTGCCAGCTCAGCACTCGGGACAGCCACAGATACGCAGTATTTT
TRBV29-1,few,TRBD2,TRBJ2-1,CSVASTSGTNNEQFF,TGCAGCGTTGCGTCAACTAGCGGGACTAACAATGAGCAGTTCTTC
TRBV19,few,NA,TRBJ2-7,CASSRTDSHYEQYF,TGTGCCAGTAGTAGGACAGATAGCCACTACGAGCAGTACTTC
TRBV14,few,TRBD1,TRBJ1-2,CASSPGQDYGYTF,TGTGCCAGCAGCCCGGGACAGGACTATGGCTACACCTTC
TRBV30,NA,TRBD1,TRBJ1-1,CAWSVQGYTEAFF,TGTGCCTGGAGTGTACAGGGGTACACTGAAGCTTTCTTT
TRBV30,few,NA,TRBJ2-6,CAWTLRAGANVLTF,TGTGCCTGGACCCTCCGGGCTGGGGCCAACGTCCTGACTTTC
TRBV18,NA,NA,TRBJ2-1,CASSPGGPYNEQFF,TGTGCCAGCTCCCCCGGGGGGCCCTACAATGAGCAGTTCTTC
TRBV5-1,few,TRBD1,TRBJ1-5,CASSLQGASNQPQHF,TGCGCCAGCAGCTTGCAGGGGGCAAGCAATCAGCCCCAGCATTTT
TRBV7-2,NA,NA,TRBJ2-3,CASSSGAPSTDTQYF,TGTGCCAGCAGCTCTGGGGCACCCAGCACAGATACGCAGTATTTT
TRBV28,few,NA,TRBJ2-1,CASSLFVAGYNEQFF,TGTGCCAGCAGTTTATTCGTCGCAGGCTACAATGAGCAGTTCTTC
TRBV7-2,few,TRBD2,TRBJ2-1,CASSQAGDRYNEQFF,TGTGCCAGCAGCCAAGCGGGAGACCGCTACAATGAGCAGTTCTTC
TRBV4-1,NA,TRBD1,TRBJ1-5,CASSTSYQADRINQPQHF,TGCGCCAGCAGCACCTCCTATCAAGCGGACAGGATAAATCAGCCCCAGCATTTT
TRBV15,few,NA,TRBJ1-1,CATSRQRTVEAFF,TGTGCCACCAGCAGACAAAGGACAGTTGAAGCTTTCTTT
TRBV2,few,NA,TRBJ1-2,CASSGVLVYGYTF,TGTGCCAGCTCGGGGGTTTTAGTCTATGGCTACACCTTC
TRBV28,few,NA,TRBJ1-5,CASSLYIQPQHF,TGTGCCAGCAGTTTGTATATTCAGCCCCAGCATTTT
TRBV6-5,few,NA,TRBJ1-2,CASSRSSWGYTF,TGTGCCAGCAGTCGGAGCAGTTGGGGCTACACCTTC
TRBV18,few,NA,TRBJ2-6,CASSPILPGAVSGANVLTF,TGTGCCAGCTCACCAATACTGCCAGGCGCCGTCTCTGGGGCCAACGTCCTGACTTTC
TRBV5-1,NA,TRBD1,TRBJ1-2,CASSVGGGRTNYGYTF,TGCGCCAGCAGCGTCGGAGGGGGCAGAACTAACTATGGCTACACCTTC
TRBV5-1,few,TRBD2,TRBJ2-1,CASSLEGLAGYNEQFF,TGCGCCAGCAGCTTGGAGGGACTAGCGGGTTACAATGAGCAGTTCTTC
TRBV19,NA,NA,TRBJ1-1,CASTMRNTEAFF,TGTGCCAGTACCATGCGGAACACTGAAGCTTTCTTT
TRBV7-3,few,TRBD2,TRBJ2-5,CASSRLPGLAGKETQYF,TGTGCCAGCAGCCGGTTGCCGGGACTAGCGGGGAAAGAGACCCAGTACTTC
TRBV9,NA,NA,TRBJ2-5,CASSVVRPGETQYF,TGTGCCAGCAGCGTAGTGCGACCGGGGGAGACCCAGTACTTC
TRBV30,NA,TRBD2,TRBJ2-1,CAWRLPGLAAHNEQFF,TGTGCCTGGAGATTACCGGGACTAGCGGCCCACAATGAGCAGTTCTTC
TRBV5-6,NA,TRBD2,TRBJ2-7,CASRVAGVSYEQYF,TGTGCCAGCAGGGTAGCGGGAGTATCCTACGAGCAGTACTTC
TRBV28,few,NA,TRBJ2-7,CASSFRGYEQYF,TGTGCCAGCAGTTTCCGGGGGTACGAGCAGTACTTC
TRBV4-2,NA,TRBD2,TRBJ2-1,CASSLVAGVVSEQFF,TGTGCCAGCAGCCTTGTAGCGGGAGTAGTCAGTGAGCAGTTCTTC
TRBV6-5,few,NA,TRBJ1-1,CASSYYGGLNTEAFF,TGTGCCAGCAGTTACTATGGGGGCCTGAACACTGAAGCTTTCTTT
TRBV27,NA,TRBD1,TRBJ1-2,CASSLDRTYGYTF,TGTGCCAGCAGTTTGGACAGGACCTATGGCTACACCTTC
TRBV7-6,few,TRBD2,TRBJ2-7,CASSSSGNSYEQYF,TGTGCCAGCAGCTCTAGCGGAAACTCCTACGAGCAGTACTTC
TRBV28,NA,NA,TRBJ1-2,CASSFWGGSVGYTF,TGTGCCAGCAGTTTTTGGGGCGGATCGGTTGGCTACACCTTC
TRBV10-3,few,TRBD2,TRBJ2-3,CAISVAGGIDTQYF,TGTGCCATCAGTGTAGCGGGAGGCATTGATACGCAGTATTTT
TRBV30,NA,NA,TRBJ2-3,CAWSVPGLAGTDTQYF,TGTGCCTGGAGTGTCCCAGGGTTGGCCGGCACAGATACGCAGTATTTT
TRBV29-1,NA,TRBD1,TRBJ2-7,CSVGTGREVYEQYF,TGCAGCGTCGGGACAGGCCGGGAAGTCTACGAGCAGTACTTC
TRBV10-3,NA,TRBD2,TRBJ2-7,CAISDSGRTYEQYF,TGTGCCATCAGTGATAGCGGGAGGACCTACGAGCAGTACTTC
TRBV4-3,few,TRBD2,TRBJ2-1,CASSQKGRVGNEQFF,TGCGCCAGCAGCCAAAAAGGGAGGGTGGGAAATGAGCAGTTCTTC